Listed below are T cell receptor beta chains from one sample, sequenced in a study of post-analysis software for immune sequencing data. TCRdb re-analysed the PCR reads in MiXCR, keeping a single row per CDR3 protein. Found here are approximately 460,000 distinct CDR3 sequences, under 55% of them singletons; the top ten hold roughly 12%. Input material: blood. All receptors come from a girl aged 5 to 17 with multiple sclerosis. Both conserved end residues are part of each CDR3. A D gene is named only where the DNA matches it firmly. The size of a clone is reported for some rows only, either as once, few or many, or as a class for expanded clones.

v_call	j_call	clone_size	cdr3_length	d_call	cdr3_aa	cdr3_nt
TRBV7-2	TRBJ2-3	NA	16	TRBD1	CASSLEGQGTSDTQYF	TGTGCCAGCAGCTTAGAGGGACAGGGAACATCAGATACGCAGTATTTT
TRBV7-9	TRBJ2-1	NA	15	TRBD2	CASSSREGRINEQFF	TGTGCCAGCAGCTCTAGGGAGGGCCGCATCAATGAGCAGTTCTTC
TRBV28	TRBJ2-7	NA	17	NA	CASSFPPGRPYSYEQYF	TGTGCCAGCAGTTTCCCCCCTGGACGGCCTTACTCCTACGAGCAGTACTTC
TRBV19	TRBJ2-2	NA	16	TRBD1	CASSHLDRAHTGELFF	TGTGCCAGTAGTCATCTTGACAGGGCCCACACCGGGGAGCTGTTTTTT
TRBV27	TRBJ1-5	NA	14	NA	CASKTGQRHQPQHF	TGTGCCAGCAAAACAGGACAGAGGCATCAGCCCCAGCATTTT
TRBV20-1	TRBJ2-1	NA	14	NA	CSAALPLGDNEQFF	TGCAGTGCTGCACTTCCACTAGGGGACAATGAGCAGTTCTTC
TRBV6-5	TRBJ1-2	NA	19	NA	CASSYSKWGGGRRGSGYTF	TGTGCCAGCAGTTACTCGAAGTGGGGCGGGGGGCGCCGCGGTTCTGGCTACACCTTC
TRBV4-2	TRBJ2-1	NA	15	TRBD2	CASSPTSGSSNEQFF	TGTGCCAGCAGCCCCACTAGCGGGAGTAGCAATGAGCAGTTCTTC
TRBV6-6	TRBJ2-5	NA	15	TRBD1	CASSWDRASQETQYF	TGTGCCAGCAGTTGGGACAGGGCGTCCCAAGAGACCCAGTACTTC
TRBV10-3	TRBJ2-1	few	17	NA	CAISGVAGVESYNEQFF	TGTGCCATCAGTGGGGTAGCAGGGGTTGAGTCCTACAATGAGCAGTTCTTC
TRBV24-1	TRBJ1-5	few	16	NA	CATSDHQDSNNQPQHF	TGTGCCACCAGTGATCACCAGGACAGCAACAATCAGCCCCAGCATTTT
TRBV6-5	TRBJ1-5	NA	13	NA	CASSFGAREPQHF	TGTGCCAGCAGTTTCGGGGCGAGGGAGCCCCAGCATTTT
TRBV12-3/TRBV12-4	TRBJ1-4	few	13	NA	CAVRETVNEKLFF	TGTGCCGTCCGAGAGACCGTTAATGAAAAACTGTTTTTT
TRBV20-1	TRBJ2-3	NA	12	NA	CSARLQPDTQYF	TGCAGTGCTAGATTACAGCCGGATACGCAGTATTTT
TRBV28	TRBJ2-7	few	13	TRBD1	CASSSSGGYEQYF	TGTGCCAGCAGTTCGTCAGGGGGCTACGAGCAGTACTTC
TRBV9	TRBJ2-7	NA	14	NA	CASSATPELGEQYF	TGTGCCAGCAGCGCTACCCCAGAACTGGGCGAGCAGTACTTC
TRBV28	TRBJ1-5	NA	17	NA	CASSLGRRKVNNQPQHF	TGTGCCAGCAGTTTGGGTCGGAGGAAAGTTAACAATCAGCCCCAGCATTTT
TRBV12-3/TRBV12-4	TRBJ1-2	NA	14	TRBD1	CASSPTGELYGYTF	TGTGCCAGCAGTCCCACAGGGGAACTATATGGCTACACCTTC
TRBV29-1	TRBJ2-3	few	13	NA	CSVQAAGTDTQYF	TGCAGCGTTCAAGCGGCCGGCACAGATACGCAGTATTTT
TRBV29-1	TRBJ1-2	few	13	NA	CSVEQDRGFGYTF	TGCAGCGTTGAACAGGACAGAGGGTTTGGCTACACCTTC
TRBV29-1	TRBJ2-7	many	11	NA	CSGSVGDEQYF	TGCAGCGGGTCCGTGGGGGACGAGCAGTACTTC
TRBV9	TRBJ1-5	few	15	NA	CASSVSGVGGQPQHF	TGTGCCAGCAGCGTATCAGGCGTGGGAGGTCAGCCCCAGCATTTT
TRBV2	TRBJ2-1	NA	14	TRBD2	CASSERGGVFEQFF	TGTGCCAGCAGTGAAAGGGGAGGGGTTTTCGAGCAGTTCTTC
TRBV15	TRBJ1-1	NA	17	NA	CATSNPKGGIMNTEAFF	TGTGCCACCAGCAACCCCAAAGGCGGGATCATGAACACTGAAGCTTTCTTT